Shown below are 24 T cell receptor beta chains from a single sample sequenced in a study of T cell responses to AZD1222 COVID-19 vaccine. Repertoires were generated with immunoSEQ multiplex PCR, while TCRdb's copy carries only in-frame clones and drops some. This table has 90,000 to 150,000 clones, approximately 87% appearing once. The source was peripheral blood, collected on day 0 of AZD1222 vaccination. The source is an adult in good health.

The genes are TRBV9 and TRBJ1-5, with TRBD1 identical over 8 bases. The length of the CDR3 is 14 residues. V gave up 0 bases and J gave up 5 bases; unmatched junction bases: 1. Germline-derived CDR1 and CDR2 are SGDLS and YYNGEE. The CDR3 coding sequence is TGTGCCAGCAGCGTAGCAGGGGGCTATCAGCCCCAGCATTTT. Translation gives CASSVAGGYQPQHF.

The rearrangement links TRBV3-1 (or the pseudogene TRBV3-2) to TRBJ2-1; TRBD2 might be the D (6 bases). CDR1 LGHDT and CDR2 YNNKEL come from the germline V gene (reference sequence). The CDR3 has 14 residues. V lost 2 bases and J 5 bases, leaving 10 bases between the germline ends. CDR3 protein: CASSQPGLDNEQFF. Here the CDR3 DNA reads TGTGCCAGCAGCCAACCGGGACTTGACAATGAGCAGTTCTTC.

The chain recombines TRBV19 with TRBJ2-5; TRBD2 might be the D (5 bases). The CDR3 is made up of 13 amino acids. CDR1 is LNHDA, CDR2 SQIVND, per germline (reference sequence). V gave up 4 bases and J gave up 4 bases, with 10 bases separating them. CDR3 sequence (DNA): TGTGCCAGTAGTACGACTATTACAGAGACCCAGTACTTC. Translating gives CASSTTITETQYF. The full variable domain, rest sourced from reference TRBV19 and TRBJ2-5, is DGGITQSPKYLFRKEGQNVTLSCEQNLNHDAMYWYRQDPGQGLRLIYYSQIVNDFQKGDIAEGYSVSREKKESFPLTVTSAQKNPTAFYLCASSTTITETQYFGPGTRLLVL.

CDR3 nucleotide sequence: TGTGCCAGCAGTAACAGGGCAGGGTATGGCTACACCTTC. As protein: CASSNRAGYGYTF. The chain uses TRBV6-2 or TRBV6-3 and TRBJ1-2; TRBD1 is a possible D gene (6 bases). Germline-derived CDR1 and CDR2 are MNHEY and SVGEGT. Trimming removed 5 bases from V and 5 bases from J, with 12 bases in between. The CDR3 spans 13 residues.

The CDR3 DNA is TGTGCCAGCAGCTCAACCCGACTAGCGGGGAAAGAGACCCAGTACTTC. It specifies CASSSTRLAGKETQYF. The rearrangement links TRBV3-1 (or the pseudogene TRBV3-2) to TRBJ2-5, with 11 bases aligning to TRBD2. V shed 5 bases and J 3 bases; nucleotides not matched to a gene: 8. Germline assignment: CDR1 LGHDT and CDR2 YNNKEL (reference sequence). The CDR3 covers 16 residues.

This chain uses TRBV6-2 or TRBV6-3 with TRBJ1-5; no definite D call. This CDR3 has 15 amino acids. Germline V lookup: CDR1 MNHEY, CDR2 SVGEGT. The V and J ends lost 5 bases and 2 bases respectively, with 13 bases between them. The CDR3 here is CASSTTVLGNQPQHF. The CDR3 DNA follows: TGTGCCAGCAGTACAACAGTGTTAGGCAATCAGCCCCAGCATTTT.

The J gene is TRBJ2-3, the V gene TRBV18; 11 bases are shared with TRBD1. V trimming: 2 bases; J trimming: 5 bases; junction bases outside the gene matches: 3. The CDR3 has 15 residues. The V gene's germline CDR1 is KGHSH and CDR2 LQKENI. The CDR3, as DNA: TGTGCCAGCTCACCAATGGGACAGGGGGAAGATACGCAGTATTTT. It encodes CASSPMGQGEDTQYF.

This clone was picked up one time. This rearrangement joins TRBV7-3 to TRBJ2-1; D may be TRBD1 or TRBD2 (6 bases each). The CDR3 contains 18 residues. Trimming left V 5 bases short and J 0 bases short, with 20 bases between. Germline V lookup: CDR1 SGHTA, CDR2 FQGTGA. DNA of the CDR3: TGTGCCAGCAGCCCAGAGGGGGGCCGATGGGGCTCCTACAATGAGCAGTTCTTC. Encoded protein: CASSPEGGRWGSYNEQFF.

V and J are TRBV19 and TRBJ2-3; D is possibly TRBD2 (6 bases). There are 16 residues in the CDR3. The V end lost 4 bases, the J end lost 0 bases, and 14 bases lay between the germline ends. CDR1 is LNHDA and CDR2 is SQIVND in the germline V gene (reference sequence). CDR3 amino acids: CASSTPGLRSTDTQYF. The CDR3 nucleotides read TGTGCCAGTAGTACACCGGGACTCCGAAGCACAGATACGCAGTATTTT. Looking up the rest from reference TRBV19 and TRBJ2-3 gives the full variable domain: DGGITQSPKYLFRKEGQNVTLSCEQNLNHDAMYWYRQDPGQGLRLIYYSQIVNDFQKGDIAEGYSVSREKKESFPLTVTSAQKNPTAFYLCASSTPGLRSTDTQYFGPGTRLTVL.

The rearrangement joins TRBV4-3 to TRBJ1-2; 7 positions agree with TRBD1. Germline trimming cut 3 bases from V and 2 bases from J; bases unmatched to any gene: 6. Germline V gene lookup returns CDR1 LGHNA and CDR2 YSLEER. The CDR3 length is 15 residues. In nucleotides, the CDR3 is TGCGCCAGCAGCCAGGGACAGAACTCAAACTATGGCTACACCTTC. Translated, it gives CASSQGQNSNYGYTF.

V usage is TRBV7-6 and J usage is TRBJ2-2; D may be TRBD1 (6 bases). There are 15 residues in the CDR3. V lost 0 bases and J lost 1, with 6 bases in between. Germline assignment: CDR1 SGHVS and CDR2 FNYEAQ. The CDR3, as DNA: TGTGCCAGCAGCTTAGCGGGACAGAACACCGGGGAGCTGTTTTTT. It encodes CASSLAGQNTGELFF.

J is TRBJ1-2 and V is TRBV12-3 or TRBV12-4, with D perhaps matching TRBD1 (6 bases). V was trimmed by 6 bases and J by 4 bases, leaving 12 bases between them. The length of the CDR3 is 13 residues. CDR3 in DNA: TGTGCCAGCAGAGATACAGGGTTCTATGGCTACACCTTC. The encoded protein is CASRDTGFYGYTF.

The genes are TRBV7-9 and TRBJ1-1; D is unresolved. The V and J ends lost 0 bases and 0 bases respectively, with 2 bases between them. This CDR3 comprises 13 residues. Germline-derived CDR1 and CDR2 are SEHNR and FQNEAQ (reference sequence). The CDR3 loop reads CASSLAMNTEAFF. The CDR3 DNA reads as TGTGCCAGCAGCTTAGCTATGAACACTGAAGCTTTCTTT.

This clone has just one count. The chain uses TRBV5-6 and TRBJ1-5, with 8 bases fitting TRBD1. Germline V lookup: CDR1 SGHDT, CDR2 YYEEEE. The CDR3 extends over 17 amino acids. V shed 3 bases and J 6 bases; nucleotides not matched to a gene: 14. Here the CDR3 reads CASSSTHLGQGSQPQHF. CDR3 in DNA: TGTGCCAGCAGCTCGACCCACCTTGGACAGGGCAGTCAGCCCCAGCATTTT.

V usage is TRBV5-1 and J usage is TRBJ2-1; TRBD1 agrees at 11 bases. The V and J ends lost 0 bases and 9 bases, in that order; junction bases with no gene match: 5. Germline V CDR1 and CDR2: SGHRS, YFSETQ. CDR3 length: 15 amino acids. Here the CDR3 reads CASSLVGQGALEQFF. CDR3 DNA sequence: TGCGCCAGCAGCTTGGTAGGACAGGGGGCCCTTGAGCAGTTCTTC.

The chain has TRBV5-6 and TRBJ2-7; a possible D gene is TRBD1 (6 bases). The V gene's germline CDR1 is SGHDT and CDR2 YYEEEE. The V and J ends lost 3 bases and 4 bases respectively, with 17 bases between them. CDR3 length: 15 amino acids. The CDR3 nucleotides read TGTGCCAGCAGCTCTTTACAGGGTTTGGGATACGAGCAGTACTTC. Its protein is CASSSLQGLGYEQYF.

The chain employs TRBV5-4 and TRBJ1-1; D gene ambiguous. Germline V gene data show CDR1 as SGHNT and CDR2 as YYREEE (reference sequence). The CDR3 totals 15 residues. Trimming took 4 bases from V and 5 from J, leaving 18 bases between them. The DNA for the CDR3 is TGTGCCAGCAGCGTCGGCGGGTCTACCGTTACTGAAGCTTTCTTT. Its translation is CASSVGGSTVTEAFF.

The J gene is TRBJ2-5, the V gene TRBV3-1 (or the pseudogene TRBV3-2); 9 bases agree with TRBD2. Germline trimming cut 1 base from V and 5 bases from J; bases unmatched to any gene: 5. The germline V gene has CDR1 LGHDT and CDR2 YNNKEL (reference sequence). CDR3 length: 15 amino acids. CDR3 nucleotides: TGTGCCAGCAGCCAAGGGAGGACTAGCGTGGAGACCCAGTACTTC. It specifies CASSQGRTSVETQYF.

The CDR3 coding sequence is TGTGCCAGCAGCGTAGAAGACGGCTCAAGCGAGCCCCAGCATTTT. This gives the protein CASSVEDGSSEPQHF. The rearrangement uses TRBV9 and TRBJ1-5; no clear D gene. This CDR3 has 15 amino acids. The ends were cut back, 0 bases at V and 8 bases at J, with 15 bases in the middle. Germline V gene lookup returns CDR1 SGDLS and CDR2 YYNGEE.

V usage is TRBV6-5 and J usage is TRBJ2-5; 7 bases line up with TRBD2. The CDR3 loop spans 15 amino acids. Germline CDR1 is MNHEY and CDR2 is SVGAGI. After removal of 0 bases from V and 5 bases from J, the junction contained 6 bases not matched to a gene. The CDR3 protein is CASSYSGRGWETQYF. The CDR3 nucleotides are TGTGCCAGCAGTTACTCTGGGAGGGGCTGGGAGACCCAGTACTTC.

The chain links TRBV12-3 or TRBV12-4 to TRBJ1-1; 8 bases are a match to TRBD1. The junction had 4 bases not matched to a gene; V was cut back by 2 bases and J by 8 bases. This CDR3 spans 13 amino acids. CDR3 loop: CASSLLRTGEAFF. CDR3 nucleotide sequence: TGTGCCAGCAGTTTATTAAGGACAGGGGAAGCTTTCTTT.

This clone has a single count. V is TRBV18 and J is TRBJ2-7; perhaps TRBD2 as D (6 bases). Germline assignment: CDR1 KGHSH and CDR2 LQKENI. The V and J ends lost 3 bases and 7 bases respectively, with 13 bases between them. The CDR3 runs 13 residues. Here the CDR3 reads CASSPSRREEQYF. CDR3 DNA: TGTGCCAGCTCACCTAGTAGGCGGGAAGAGCAGTACTTC.

This chain uses TRBV4-1 with TRBJ1-2; 10 bases line up with TRBD1. The ends lost 4 bases at V and 8 bases at J; junction bases unmatched: 13. The length of the CDR3 is 16 residues. From germline, CDR1 is MGHRA and CDR2 YSYEKL. This CDR3 is CASSRTPRQGAEGYTF. DNA for the CDR3: TGCGCCAGCAGCCGCACCCCAAGACAGGGGGCAGAGGGCTACACCTTC.

V gene TRBV4-1 combines with J gene TRBJ2-7; 8 bases fit TRBD1. The CDR3 is 14 residues long. CDR1 is MGHRA and CDR2 is YSYEKL in the germline V gene. With V trimmed by 7 bases and J by 4 bases, 9 bases remained unmatched. The CDR3 nucleotides read TGCGCCAGCAAGGGGGGCCAGGGGGCTTACGAGCAGTACTTC. It translates to CASKGGQGAYEQYF.